The next 13 T cell receptor beta chains were all read from a single sample in a study of shared clonotypes between healthy human individuals. Assay: immunoSEQ multiplex PCR; the TCRdb copy retains only in-frame clones and omits some. The table has around 320,000 clones, over 75% seen once; the top ten hold 15% to 20%. Source material: memory CD8+ T cells sorted from blood. Specified subset: CD45RO+ cells pooled with CCR7-negative TemRA cells. Receptors were obtained from a man aged 18 to 29 in good health.

As to this clone: This CDR3 is also generated by other DNA sequences in the sample. The chain is built from TRBV5-4 and TRBJ1-1; D not certain. Germline lookup yields CDR1 SGHNT and CDR2 YYREEE (reference sequence). Deletions cut 4 bases from V and 3 bases from J, with 10 bases between. This CDR3 comprises 13 residues. CDR3 loop: CASSPGGDTEAFF. The CDR3 bases are TGTGCCAGCAGCCCCGGAGGAGACACTGAAGCTTTCTTT.

The CDR3 DNA sequence: TGTGCTAGTGGTTTGGACCTAGGACAGGCCAGTTACGAGCAGTACTTC. This sequence encodes CASGLDLGQASYEQYF. V usage is TRBV12-5 and J usage is TRBJ2-7, with 7 nucleotides matching TRBD1. CDR3 length equals 16 residues. Germline V gene lookup returns CDR1 LGHNT and CDR2 FRNRAP. Trimming removed 1 base from V and 4 bases from J; junction bases left unmatched: 10.

This clone was seen only once. The rearrangement links TRBV11-2 to TRBJ2-3; 8 bases fit TRBD2. The CDR3 runs 15 residues. Germline CDR1 reads SGHAT; CDR2 reads FQNNGV. J gave up 2 bases and V 8 bases, and 9 bases lay outside the gene matches. CDR3 loop: CASGPGGGLTDTQYF. The CDR3 DNA sequence: TGTGCCAGCGGTCCTGGCGGGGGGCTCACAGATACGCAGTATTTT.

The chain carries TRBV6-5 and TRBJ2-7, with TRBD1 as a possible D gene (6 bases). The CDR3 extends over 13 amino acids. Looked up from germline, CDR1 is MNHEY and CDR2 is SVGAGI. V was pared by 5 bases and J by 3 bases, with 11 bases between. CDR3 bases: TGTGCCAGCAGTCGGGACACTGGCTACGAGCAGTACTTC. This encodes CASSRDTGYEQYF.

This clone was detected many times. The CDR3 DNA reads TGCGCCAGCAGTGAGACAGAAAGCTACAATGAGCAGTTCTTC. Encoded protein: CASSETESYNEQFF. The chain is built from TRBV10-2 and TRBJ2-1; D gene uncertain. The germline V gene encodes CDR1 WSHSY and CDR2 SAAADI. V was cut by 2 bases and J by 3 bases, with 8 bases left in between. This CDR3 spans 14 amino acids.

The chain recombines TRBV27 with TRBJ2-7; a possible D gene is TRBD1 (5 bases). Germline assignment: CDR1 MNHEY and CDR2 SMNVEV (reference sequence). Trimming shortened V by 0 bases and J by 4 bases, and 7 bases separated the two germline ends. The CDR3 has 13 amino acids. CDR3: CASSLSRQYEQYF. CDR3 bases: TGTGCCAGCAGTTTATCCCGACAGTACGAGCAGTACTTC.

The chain is built from TRBV5-1 and TRBJ2-3; D possibly corresponds to TRBD1 (5 bases). The CDR3 totals 14 residues. From germline, CDR1 is SGHRS and CDR2 YFSETQ. Between the trimmed V and J ends, which lost 2 bases and 2 bases, there was a span of 9 bases. The CDR3 here is CASSLRGNTDTQYF. In nucleotides, the CDR3 is TGCGCCAGCAGCTTAAGGGGAAACACAGATACGCAGTATTTT.

The chain couples TRBV5-6 to TRBJ2-7, with 8 nucleotides matching TRBD1. Germline V gene lookup returns CDR1 SGHDT and CDR2 YYEEEE. The CDR3 extends over 16 amino acids. V was pared by 4 bases and J by 1 base, with 10 bases of the junction left unmatched. The CDR3 reads CASSPGQGLRSYEQYF. In DNA form, the CDR3 reads TGTGCCAGCAGCCCAGGACAGGGCTTAAGGTCCTACGAGCAGTACTTC.

The rearrangement joins TRBV5-1 to TRBJ1-2; possible D gene TRBD1, 5 bases. Germline CDR1 SGHRS, CDR2 YFSETQ. The CDR3 is made up of 15 amino acids. V dropped 3 bases and J dropped 0 bases, with 12 bases sitting between them. Here the CDR3 reads CASSSEGLPNYGYTF. CDR3 in DNA: TGCGCCAGCAGCTCCGAGGGGCTACCTAACTATGGCTACACCTTC.

V gene TRBV27 combines with J gene TRBJ1-1, with 7 bases aligning to TRBD1. The ends lost 5 bases at V and 1 base at J; junction bases unmatched: 4. Per germline, CDR1 MNHEY and CDR2 SMNVEV (reference sequence). This CDR3 comprises 14 residues. CDR3 protein: CASSVAGGNTEAFF. DNA for the CDR3: TGTGCCAGCAGTGTTGCAGGGGGGAACACTGAAGCTTTCTTT.

The chain employs TRBV7-9 and TRBJ2-1, with D unresolved. The CDR3 has 14 residues. The V end was cut by 4 bases, the J end by 4 bases, with 11 bases between. From germline, CDR1 is SEHNR and CDR2 FQNEAQ (reference sequence). CDR3 sequence: CASSSTYWYNEQFF. DNA of the CDR3: TGTGCCAGCAGCTCCACCTACTGGTACAATGAGCAGTTCTTC. Drawing the rest from reference TRBV7-9 and TRBJ2-1, the complete variable domain is DTGVSQNPRHKITKRGQNVTFRCDPISEHNRLYWYRQTLGQGPEFLTYFQNEAQLEKSRLLSDRFSAERPKGSFSTLEIQRTEQGDSAMYLCASSSTYWYNEQFFGPGTRLTVL.

This rearrangement joins TRBV20-1 to TRBJ2-7; the D is unclear. V lost 0 bases and J lost 6, with 6 bases in between. There are 11 residues in the CDR3. The germline gives CDR1 DFQATT, CDR2 SNEGSKA (reference sequence). In DNA, the CDR3 is TGCAGTGCTAGAGATGGCATCGAGCAGTACTTC. Its protein product is CSARDGIEQYF.

V gene TRBV6-5 combines with J gene TRBJ1-1, with TRBD1 as a possible D gene (5 bases). This CDR3 is built from 15 residues. The germline V and J ends were trimmed by 2 bases and 7 bases, with 17 bases remaining between them. Germline V CDR1 and CDR2: MNHEY, SVGAGI. The CDR3 spells CASSYSLGAGGEAFF. The CDR3 region has the DNA TGTGCCAGCAGTTACAGTCTCGGGGCGGGAGGTGAAGCTTTCTTT.